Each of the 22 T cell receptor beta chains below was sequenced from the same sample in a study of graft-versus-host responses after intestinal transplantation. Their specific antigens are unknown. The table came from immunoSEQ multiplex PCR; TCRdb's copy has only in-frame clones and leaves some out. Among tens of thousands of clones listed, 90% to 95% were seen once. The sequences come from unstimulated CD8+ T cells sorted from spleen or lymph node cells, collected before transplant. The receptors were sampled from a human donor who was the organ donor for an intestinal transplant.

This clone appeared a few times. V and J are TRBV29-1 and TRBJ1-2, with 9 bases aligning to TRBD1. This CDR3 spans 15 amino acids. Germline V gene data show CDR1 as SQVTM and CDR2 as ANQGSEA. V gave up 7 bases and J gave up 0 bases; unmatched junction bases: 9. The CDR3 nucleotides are TGCAGCGCCAAGGACAGGGGAATAGCTAACTATGGCTACACCTTC. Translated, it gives CSAKDRGIANYGYTF. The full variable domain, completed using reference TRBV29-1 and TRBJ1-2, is SAVISQKPSRDICQRGTSLTIQCQVDSQVTMMFWYRQQPGQSLTLIATANQGSEATYESGFVIDKFPISRPNLTFSTLTVSNMSPEDSSIYLCSAKDRGIANYGYTFGSGTRLTVV.

This CDR3 is CASSLSIPYEQYF. As DNA, the CDR3 is TGTGCCAGCAGTTTATCTATTCCCTACGAGCAGTACTTC. The J gene is TRBJ2-7, the V gene TRBV27; no clear D. Looked up from germline, CDR1 is MNHEY and CDR2 is SMNVEV (reference sequence). There are 13 residues in the CDR3. Trimming cost V 0 bases and J 2 bases, with 5 bases left between them.

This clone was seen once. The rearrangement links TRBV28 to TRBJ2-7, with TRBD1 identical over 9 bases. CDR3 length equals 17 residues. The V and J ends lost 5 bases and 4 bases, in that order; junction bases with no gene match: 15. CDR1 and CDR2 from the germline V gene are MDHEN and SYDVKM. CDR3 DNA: TGTGCCAGCAGTAGACACAGGGGGCTGACCCCCCGGTACGAGCAGTACTTC. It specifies CASSRHRGLTPRYEQYF.

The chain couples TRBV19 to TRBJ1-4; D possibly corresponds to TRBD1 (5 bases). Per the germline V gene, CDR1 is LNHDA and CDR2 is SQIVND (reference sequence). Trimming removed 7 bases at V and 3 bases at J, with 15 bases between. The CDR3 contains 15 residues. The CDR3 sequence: CASTKLSGPNEKLFF. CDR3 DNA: TGTGCCAGTACGAAATTGTCAGGGCCTAATGAAAAACTGTTTTTT.

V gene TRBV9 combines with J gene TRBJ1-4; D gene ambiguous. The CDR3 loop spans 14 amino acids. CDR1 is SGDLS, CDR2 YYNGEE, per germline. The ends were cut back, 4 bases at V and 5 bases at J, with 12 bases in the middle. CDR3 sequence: CASSPPPGNEKLFF. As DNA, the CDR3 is TGTGCCAGCAGCCCCCCCCCGGGAAATGAAAAACTGTTTTTT.

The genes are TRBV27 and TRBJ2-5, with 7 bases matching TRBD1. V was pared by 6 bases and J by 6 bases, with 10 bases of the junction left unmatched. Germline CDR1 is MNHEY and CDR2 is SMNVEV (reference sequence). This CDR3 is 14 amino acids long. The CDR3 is CASSPGQELKTQYF. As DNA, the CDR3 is TGTGCCAGCAGCCCCGGACAGGAATTAAAGACCCAGTACTTC.

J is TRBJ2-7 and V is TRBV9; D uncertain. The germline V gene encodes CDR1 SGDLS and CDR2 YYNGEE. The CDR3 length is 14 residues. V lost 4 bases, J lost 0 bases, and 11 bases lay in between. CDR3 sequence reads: CASSPTPISYEQYF. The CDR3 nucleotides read TGTGCCAGCAGCCCTACTCCGATCTCCTACGAGCAGTACTTC.

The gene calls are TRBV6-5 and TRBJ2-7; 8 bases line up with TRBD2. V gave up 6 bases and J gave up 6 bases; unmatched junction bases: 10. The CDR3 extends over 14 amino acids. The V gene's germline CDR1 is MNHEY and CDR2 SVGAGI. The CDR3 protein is CASSPRGGASEQYF. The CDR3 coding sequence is TGTGCCAGCAGCCCTCGGGGGGGCGCGTCCGAGCAGTACTTC.

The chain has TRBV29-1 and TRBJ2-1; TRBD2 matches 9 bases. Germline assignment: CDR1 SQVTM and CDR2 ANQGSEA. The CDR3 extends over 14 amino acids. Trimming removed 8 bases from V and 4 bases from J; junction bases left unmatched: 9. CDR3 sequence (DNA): TGCAGCCTCATGGCGACTAGCGGATACAATGAGCAGTTCTTC. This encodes CSLMATSGYNEQFF.

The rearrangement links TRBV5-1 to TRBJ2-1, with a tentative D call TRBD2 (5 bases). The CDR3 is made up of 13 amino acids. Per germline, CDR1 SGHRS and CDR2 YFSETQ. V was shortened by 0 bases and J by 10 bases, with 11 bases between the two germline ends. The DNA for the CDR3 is TGCGCCAGCAGCTTGGCGATTGCGGGCGAGCAGTTCTTC. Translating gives CASSLAIAGEQFF.

Here the CDR3 reads CASSSSSDEQYF. Written as DNA, the CDR3 is TGCGCCAGCAGCTCCTCCAGCGACGAGCAGTACTTC. The J gene is TRBJ2-7, the V gene TRBV5-1, with no clear D. Germline assignment: CDR1 SGHRS and CDR2 YFSETQ. This CDR3 comprises 12 residues. V was clipped by 3 bases and J by 5 bases, with 9 bases between them.

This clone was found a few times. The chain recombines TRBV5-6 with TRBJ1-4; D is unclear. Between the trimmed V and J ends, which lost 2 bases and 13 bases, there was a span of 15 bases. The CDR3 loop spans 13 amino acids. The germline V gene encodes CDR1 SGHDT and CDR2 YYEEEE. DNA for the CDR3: TGTGCCAGCAGCTTAATAGAAGGAGATCTACTGTTTTTT. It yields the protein CASSLIEGDLLFF. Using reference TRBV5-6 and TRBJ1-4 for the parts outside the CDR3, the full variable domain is DAGVTQSPTHLIKTRGQQVTLRCSPKSGHDTVSWYQQALGQGPQFIFQYYEEEERQRGNFPDRFSGHQFPNYSSELNVNALLLGDSALYLCASSLIEGDLLFFGSGTQLSVL.

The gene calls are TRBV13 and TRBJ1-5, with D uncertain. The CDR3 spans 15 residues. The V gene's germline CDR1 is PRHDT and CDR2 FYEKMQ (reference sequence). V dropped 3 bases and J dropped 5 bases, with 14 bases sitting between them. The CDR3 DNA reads TGTGCCAGCAGCTTCGGAGTACGGGGAGATCAGCCCCAGCATTTT. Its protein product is CASSFGVRGDQPQHF.

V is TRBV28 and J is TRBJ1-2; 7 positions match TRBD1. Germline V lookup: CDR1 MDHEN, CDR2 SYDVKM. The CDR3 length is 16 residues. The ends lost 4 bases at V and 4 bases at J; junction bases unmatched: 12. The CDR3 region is CASSSSGDSDFYGYTF. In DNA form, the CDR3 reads TGTGCCAGCAGTTCTTCTGGGGACAGCGATTTCTATGGCTACACCTTC.

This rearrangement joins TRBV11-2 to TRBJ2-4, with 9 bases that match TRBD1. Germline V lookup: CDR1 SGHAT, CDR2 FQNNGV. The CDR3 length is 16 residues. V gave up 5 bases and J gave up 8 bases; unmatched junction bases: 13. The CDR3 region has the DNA TGTGCCAGCAGCCCACATACCGGGACAGGGAGGGACATTCAGTACTTC. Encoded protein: CASSPHTGTGRDIQYF.

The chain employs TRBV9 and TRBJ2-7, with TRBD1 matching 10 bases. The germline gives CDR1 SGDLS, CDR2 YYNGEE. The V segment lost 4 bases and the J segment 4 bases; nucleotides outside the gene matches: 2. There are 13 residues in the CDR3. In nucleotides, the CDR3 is TGTGCCAGCAGCATGGGACAGGGGTACGAGCAGTACTTC. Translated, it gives CASSMGQGYEQYF.

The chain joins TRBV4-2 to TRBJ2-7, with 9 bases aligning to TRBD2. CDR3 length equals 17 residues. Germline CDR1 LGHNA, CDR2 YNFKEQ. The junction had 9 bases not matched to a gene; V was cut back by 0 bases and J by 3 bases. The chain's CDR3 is CASSQEGEASGNYEQYF. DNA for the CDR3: TGTGCCAGCAGCCAAGAGGGCGAGGCTAGCGGGAACTACGAGCAGTACTTC.

The CDR3 bases are TGTGCCATCAGTCTCCGCCGGACAGGGCCCTCTGGGGCCAACGTCCTGACTTTC. It specifies CAISLRRTGPSGANVLTF. The chain couples TRBV10-3 to TRBJ2-6, with TRBD1 identical over 8 bases. The CDR3 has 18 residues. V dropped 5 bases and J dropped 0; count of bases not matched to a gene: 9. Germline lookup yields CDR1 ENHRY and CDR2 SYGVKD.

CDR3 amino acids: CASKDRGRTEAFF. The CDR3 nucleotides are TGTGCCAGTAAAGATCGGGGGAGGACTGAAGCTTTCTTT. The rearrangement joins TRBV19 to TRBJ1-1, with a weak D call TRBD1 (5 bases). This CDR3 is built from 13 residues. V lost 7 bases, J lost 5 bases, and 14 bases lay in between. Germline-derived CDR1 and CDR2 are LNHDA and SQIVND (reference sequence).

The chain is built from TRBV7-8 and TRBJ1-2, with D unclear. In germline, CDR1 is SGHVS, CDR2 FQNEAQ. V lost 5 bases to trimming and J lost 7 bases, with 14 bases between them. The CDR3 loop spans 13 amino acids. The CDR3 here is CASSNSPVFGYTF. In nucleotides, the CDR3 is TGTGCCAGCAGCAACAGTCCCGTTTTTGGCTACACCTTC.

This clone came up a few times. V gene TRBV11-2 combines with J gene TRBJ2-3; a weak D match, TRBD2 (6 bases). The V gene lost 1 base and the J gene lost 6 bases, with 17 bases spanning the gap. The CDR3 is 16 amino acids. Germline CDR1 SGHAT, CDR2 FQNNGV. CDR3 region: CASSLVRREHGDTQYF. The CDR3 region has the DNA TGTGCCAGCAGCTTAGTTCGGCGGGAACATGGTGATACGCAGTATTTT.

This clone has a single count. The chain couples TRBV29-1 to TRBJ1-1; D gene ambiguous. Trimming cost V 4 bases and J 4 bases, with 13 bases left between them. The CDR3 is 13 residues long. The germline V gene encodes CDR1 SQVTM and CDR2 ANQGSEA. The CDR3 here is CSVAEGWGTEAFF. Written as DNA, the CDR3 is TGCAGCGTTGCGGAGGGATGGGGCACTGAAGCTTTCTTT.